These T cell receptor beta chains were read from a single sample in a study of blood T cell repertoires in COVID-19. Produced via immunoSEQ multiplex PCR; TCRdb's table is partial and in-frame only. The table includes some 320,000 clones, just under 90% detected once. The sample taken for sequencing was PBMCs or T cells enriched from blood (not recorded which). Receptors originate from a woman aged 45-60 years who had been exposed to COVID-19. Both conserved end residues are part of each CDR3. D genes are given only for firm matches. Only part of the rows carry a size: once, few, many, or a class if the clone is expanded.

17	.	TRBV3-1/TRBV3-2	TRBD2	TRBJ2-1	TGTGCCAGCAGCCAAGAGAGTCGTAGCGGGGTTTTGGATGAGCAGTTCTTC	CASSQESRSGVLDEQFF
11	few	TRBV28	.	TRBJ1-2	TGTGCCAGCAGTCGGGGTTACGGCTACACCTTC	CASSRGYGYTF
15	.	TRBV6-5	.	TRBJ2-1	TGTGCCAGCACCCCCACCCAGGGGTACAGGCATGAGCAGTTCTTC	CASTPTQGYRHEQFF
15	.	TRBV9	.	TRBJ2-1	TGTGCCAGCAGCGGGGCGGGGAGCTCCTACAATGAGCAGTTCTTC	CASSGAGSSYNEQFF
16	.	TRBV21-1	.	TRBJ1-6	TGTGCCATCCCACGGAGGGAACGCTCCTATAATTCACCCCTCCACTTT	CAIPRRERSYNSPLHF
14	.	TRBV4-2	TRBD1	TRBJ1-2	TGTGCCAGCAGCCAAGAACAGGGGGCCGCTGGCTACACCTTC	CASSQEQGAAGYTF
12	.	TRBV4-1	.	TRBJ1-4	TGCGCCAGCGGGGACTGGGGTGAAAAACTGTTTTTT	CASGDWGEKLFF
16	.	TRBV2	.	TRBJ2-1	TGTGCCAGCAGTGAGATGGCCGGGTCTTCCTACAATGAGCAGTTCTTC	CASSEMAGSSYNEQFF
14	.	TRBV27	.	TRBJ1-5	TGTGCCAGCAGTTTATACATGGGCAATCAGCCCCAGCATTTT	CASSLYMGNQPQHF
18	.	TRBV18	TRBD1	TRBJ1-1	TGTGCCAGCTCACCCCGGACAGGACAAACAATCCCGAACACTGAAGCTTTCTTT	CASSPRTGQTIPNTEAFF
16	.	TRBV3-1/TRBV3-2	.	TRBJ2-7	TGTGCCAGCAGCCAAGCAGAGAGGCCGCTTTCCTACGAGCAGTACTTC	CASSQAERPLSYEQYF
15	once	TRBV19	TRBD2	TRBJ2-3	TGTGCCAGTAGGGGCAGCGGGGGGTTTACAGATACGCAGTATTTT	CASRGSGGFTDTQYF
15	.	TRBV9	TRBD1	TRBJ2-1	TGTGCCAGCAGCCCCGGACAGGGCCTCTACAATGAGCAGTTCTTC	CASSPGQGLYNEQFF
16	few	TRBV28	TRBD1	TRBJ1-2	TGTGCCAGCAGCCTATCGCAGGGGGCGGGGGCGTCCGGCTACACCTTC	CASSLSQGAGASGYTF
15	.	TRBV10-3	TRBD1	TRBJ2-1	TGTGCCATCAGTCCCCCGGGACAGGGTTTCAATGAGCAGTTCTTC	CAISPPGQGFNEQFF
14	.	TRBV19	TRBD1	TRBJ1-2	TGTGCCAGTAGTATCCAGGGGGTAACCTATGGCTACACCTTC	CASSIQGVTYGYTF
15	few	TRBV7-9	.	TRBJ1-4	TGTGCCAGCAGCTTAGCGCTCGACTTACGGGAAAAACTGTTTTTT	CASSLALDLREKLFF
17	.	TRBV7-9	TRBD2	TRBJ2-5	TGTGCCAGCAGCTTAAGGGATAGCGGGGGACTCCAAGAGACCCAGTACTTC	CASSLRDSGGLQETQYF
12	.	TRBV7-8	.	TRBJ2-7	TGTGCCAGCAGCTTCACATCCTACGAGCAGTACTTC	CASSFTSYEQYF
15	once	TRBV28	TRBD1	TRBJ1-1	TGTGCCAGCACCGGCCCGGGACAGGGGAACACTGAAGCTTTCTTT	CASTGPGQGNTEAFF
19	.	TRBV4-2	TRBD2	TRBJ2-1	TGTGCCAGCAGCCACCCCCCCGGGACTAGCGGGGATATATACAATGAGCAGTTCTTC	CASSHPPGTSGDIYNEQFF
19	.	TRBV28	.	TRBJ1-5	TGTGCCAGCAGCCTAAAAACCGCCACCCCGGTGGGACTCAATCAGCCCCAGCATTTT	CASSLKTATPVGLNQPQHF
15	.	TRBV19	TRBD1	TRBJ1-4	TGTGCCAGCTCACAGACAGGGGGCGTGTTTGAAAAACTGTTTTTT	CASSQTGGVFEKLFF
13	.	TRBV29-1	.	TRBJ1-2	TGCAGCGTTGTCCCACAGGGCGGCTATGGCTACACCTTC	CSVVPQGGYGYTF
16	.	TRBV11-2	TRBD2	TRBJ2-1	TGTGCCAGCAGCTCCCAGCCTAGCGGTGGATACAATGAGCAGTTCTTC	CASSSQPSGGYNEQFF
13	.	TRBV28	.	TRBJ2-7	TGTGCCAGCAGCACATCACAGGGTTTCGAGCAGTACTTC	CASSTSQGFEQYF
14	.	TRBV27	TRBD2	TRBJ2-1	TGTGCCAGCAGTCGGCGGGGGTCCTACAATGAGCAGTTCTTC	CASSRRGSYNEQFF
14	.	TRBV9	.	TRBJ1-5	TGTGCCAGCAGCCACCGGGACATAAATCAGCCCCAGCATTTT	CASSHRDINQPQHF